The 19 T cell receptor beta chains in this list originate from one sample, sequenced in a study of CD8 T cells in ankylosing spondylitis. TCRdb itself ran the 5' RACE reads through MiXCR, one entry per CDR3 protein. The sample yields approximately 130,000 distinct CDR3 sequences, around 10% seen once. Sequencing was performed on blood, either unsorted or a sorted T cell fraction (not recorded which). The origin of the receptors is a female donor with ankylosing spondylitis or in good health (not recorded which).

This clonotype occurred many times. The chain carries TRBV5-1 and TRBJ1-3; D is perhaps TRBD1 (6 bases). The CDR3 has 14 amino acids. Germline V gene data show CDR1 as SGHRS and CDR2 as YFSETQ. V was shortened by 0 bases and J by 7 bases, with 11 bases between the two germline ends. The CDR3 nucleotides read TGCGCCAGCAGCTTGGATGGGGGGCTGAACACCATATATTTT. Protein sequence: CASSLDGGLNTIYF. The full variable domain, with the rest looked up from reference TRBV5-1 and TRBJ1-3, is KAGVTQTPRYLIKTRGQQVTLSCSPISGHRSVSWYQQTPGQGLQFLFEYFSETQRNKGNFPGRFSGRQFSNSRSEMNVSTLELGDSALYLCASSLDGGLNTIYFGEGSWLTVV.

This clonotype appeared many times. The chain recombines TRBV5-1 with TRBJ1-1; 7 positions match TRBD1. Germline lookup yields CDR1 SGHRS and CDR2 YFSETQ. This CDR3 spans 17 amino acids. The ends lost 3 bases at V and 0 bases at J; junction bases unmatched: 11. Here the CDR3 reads CASSYGTARVMNTEAFF. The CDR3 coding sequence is TGCGCCAGCAGCTATGGGACAGCGAGGGTGATGAACACTGAAGCTTTCTTT. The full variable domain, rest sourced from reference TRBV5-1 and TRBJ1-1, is KAGVTQTPRYLIKTRGQQVTLSCSPISGHRSVSWYQQTPGQGLQFLFEYFSETQRNKGNFPGRFSGRQFSNSRSEMNVSTLELGDSALYLCASSYGTARVMNTEAFFGQGTRLTVV.

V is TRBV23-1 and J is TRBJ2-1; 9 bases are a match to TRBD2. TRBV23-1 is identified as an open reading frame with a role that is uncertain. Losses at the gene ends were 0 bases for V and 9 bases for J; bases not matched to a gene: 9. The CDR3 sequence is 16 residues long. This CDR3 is CASSQSSSSGTPEQFF. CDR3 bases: TGCGCCAGCAGTCAATCGTCGTCTAGCGGGACCCCTGAGCAGTTCTTC.

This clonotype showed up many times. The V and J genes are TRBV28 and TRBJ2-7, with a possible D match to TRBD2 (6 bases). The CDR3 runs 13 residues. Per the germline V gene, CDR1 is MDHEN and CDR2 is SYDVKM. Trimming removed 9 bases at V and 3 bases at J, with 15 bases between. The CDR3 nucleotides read TGTGCCAGTGGATCCGGGGGAGACTACGAGCAGTACTTC. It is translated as CASGSGGDYEQYF. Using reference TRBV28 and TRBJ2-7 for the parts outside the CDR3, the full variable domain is DVKVTQSSRYLVKRTGEKVFLECVQDMDHENMFWYRQDPGLGLRLIYFSYDVKMKEKGDIPEGYSVSREKKERFSLILESASTNQTSMYLCASGSGGDYEQYFGPGTRLTVT.

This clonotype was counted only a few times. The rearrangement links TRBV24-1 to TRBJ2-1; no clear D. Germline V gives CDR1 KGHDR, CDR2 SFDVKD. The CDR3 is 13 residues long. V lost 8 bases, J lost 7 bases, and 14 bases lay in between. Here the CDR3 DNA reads TGTGCCACCACTGAGGCTTATGGGAATGAGCAGTTCTTC. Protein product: CATTEAYGNEQFF.

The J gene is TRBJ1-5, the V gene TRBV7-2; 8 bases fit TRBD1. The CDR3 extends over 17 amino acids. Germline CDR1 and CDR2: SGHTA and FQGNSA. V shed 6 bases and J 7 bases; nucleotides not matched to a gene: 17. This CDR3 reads CASSSELTGGFRQPQHF. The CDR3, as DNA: TGTGCCAGCAGTTCAGAACTCACAGGGGGTTTTCGACAGCCCCAGCATTTT.

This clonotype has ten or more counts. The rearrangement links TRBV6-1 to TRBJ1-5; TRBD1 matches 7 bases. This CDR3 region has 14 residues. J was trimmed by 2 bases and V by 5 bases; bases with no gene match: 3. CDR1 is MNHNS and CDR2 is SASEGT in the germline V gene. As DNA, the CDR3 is TGTGCCAGCAGTCCACAGGGGCGCAATCAGCCCCAGCATTTT. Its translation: CASSPQGRNQPQHF.

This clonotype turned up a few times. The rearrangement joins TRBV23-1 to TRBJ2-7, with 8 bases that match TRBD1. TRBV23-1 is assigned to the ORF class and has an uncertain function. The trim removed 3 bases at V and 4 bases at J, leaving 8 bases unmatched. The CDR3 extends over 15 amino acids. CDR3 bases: TGCGCCAGCAGTCAGACCGGGACAGGTGATTACGAGCAGTACTTC. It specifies CASSQTGTGDYEQYF.

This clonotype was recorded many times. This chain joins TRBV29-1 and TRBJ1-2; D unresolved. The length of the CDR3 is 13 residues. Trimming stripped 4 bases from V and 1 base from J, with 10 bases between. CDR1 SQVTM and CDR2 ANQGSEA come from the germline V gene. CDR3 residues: CSVGIPDNYGYTF. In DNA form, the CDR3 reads TGCAGCGTTGGCATTCCGGATAACTATGGCTACACCTTC.

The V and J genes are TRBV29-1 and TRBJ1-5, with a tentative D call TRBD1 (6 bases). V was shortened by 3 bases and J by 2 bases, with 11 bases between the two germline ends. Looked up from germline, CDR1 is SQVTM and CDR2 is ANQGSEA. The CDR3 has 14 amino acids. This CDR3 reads CSVEPRTGNQPQHF. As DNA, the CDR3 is TGCAGCGTTGAGCCCCGGACAGGCAATCAGCCCCAGCATTTT.

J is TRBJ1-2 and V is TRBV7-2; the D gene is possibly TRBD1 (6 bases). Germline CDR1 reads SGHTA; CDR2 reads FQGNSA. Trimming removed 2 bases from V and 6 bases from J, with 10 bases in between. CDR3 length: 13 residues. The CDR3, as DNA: TGTGCCAGCAGCTTAACAGGGTACCATGGCTACACCTTC. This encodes CASSLTGYHGYTF.

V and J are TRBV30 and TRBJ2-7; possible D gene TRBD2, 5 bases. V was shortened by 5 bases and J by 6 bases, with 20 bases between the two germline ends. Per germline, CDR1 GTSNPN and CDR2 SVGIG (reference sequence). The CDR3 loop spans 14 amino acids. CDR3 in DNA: TGTGCCTGGGGTCCTGGACTGAGTTCTGGCGAGCAGTACTTC. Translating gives CAWGPGLSSGEQYF.

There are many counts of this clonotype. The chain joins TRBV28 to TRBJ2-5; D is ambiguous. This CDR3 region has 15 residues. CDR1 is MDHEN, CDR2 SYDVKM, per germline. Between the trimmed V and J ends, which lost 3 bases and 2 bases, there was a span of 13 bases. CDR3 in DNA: TGTGCCAGCAGTTTGGCCCCCATCCAGCAAGAGACCCAGTACTTC. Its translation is CASSLAPIQQETQYF. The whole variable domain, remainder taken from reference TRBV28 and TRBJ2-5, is DVKVTQSSRYLVKRTGEKVFLECVQDMDHENMFWYRQDPGLGLRLIYFSYDVKMKEKGDIPEGYSVSREKKERFSLILESASTNQTSMYLCASSLAPIQQETQYFGPGTRLLVL.

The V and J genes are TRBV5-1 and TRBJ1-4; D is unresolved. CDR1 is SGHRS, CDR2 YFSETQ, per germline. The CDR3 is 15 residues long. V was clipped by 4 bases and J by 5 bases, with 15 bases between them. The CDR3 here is CASSPQTELNEKLFF. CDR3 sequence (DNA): TGCGCCAGCAGCCCTCAGACGGAATTAAATGAAAAACTGTTTTTT. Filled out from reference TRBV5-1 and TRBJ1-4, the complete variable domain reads KAGVTQTPRYLIKTRGQQVTLSCSPISGHRSVSWYQQTPGQGLQFLFEYFSETQRNKGNFPGRFSGRQFSNSRSEMNVSTLELGDSALYLCASSPQTELNEKLFFGSGTQLSVL.

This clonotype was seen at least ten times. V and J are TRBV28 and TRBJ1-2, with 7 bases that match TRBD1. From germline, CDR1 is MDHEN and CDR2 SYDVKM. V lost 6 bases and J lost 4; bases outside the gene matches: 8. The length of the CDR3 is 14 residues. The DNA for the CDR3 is TGTGCCAGCAGAACCTCGACAGGGACCTATGGCTACACCTTC. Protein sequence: CASRTSTGTYGYTF.

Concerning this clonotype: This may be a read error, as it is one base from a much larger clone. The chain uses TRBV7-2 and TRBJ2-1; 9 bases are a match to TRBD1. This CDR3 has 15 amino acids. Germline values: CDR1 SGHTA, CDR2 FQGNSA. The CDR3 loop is CAGSRDRAVRNEQFF. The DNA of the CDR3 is TGTGCCGGCAGCAGGGACAGGGCGGTACGGAATGAGCAGTTCTTC.

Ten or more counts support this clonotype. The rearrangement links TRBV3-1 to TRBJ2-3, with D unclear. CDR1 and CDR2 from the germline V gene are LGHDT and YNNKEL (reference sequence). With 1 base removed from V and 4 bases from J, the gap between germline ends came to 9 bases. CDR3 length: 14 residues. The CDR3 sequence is CASSQVGQADTQYF. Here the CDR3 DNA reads TGTGCCAGCAGCCAAGTGGGCCAGGCAGATACGCAGTATTTT.

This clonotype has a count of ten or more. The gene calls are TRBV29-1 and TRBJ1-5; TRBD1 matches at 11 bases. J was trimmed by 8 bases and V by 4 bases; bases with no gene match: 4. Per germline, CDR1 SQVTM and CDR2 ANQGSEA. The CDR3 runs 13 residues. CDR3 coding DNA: TGCAGCGTTGCGGGACAGGGGGGAGAGCCCCAGCATTTT. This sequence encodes CSVAGQGGEPQHF. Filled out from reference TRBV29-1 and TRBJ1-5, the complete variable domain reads SAVISQKPSRDICQRGTSLTIQCQVDSQVTMMFWYRQQPGQSLTLIATANQGSEATYESGFVIDKFPISRPNLTFSTLTVSNMSPEDSSIYLCSVAGQGGEPQHFGDGTRLSIL.

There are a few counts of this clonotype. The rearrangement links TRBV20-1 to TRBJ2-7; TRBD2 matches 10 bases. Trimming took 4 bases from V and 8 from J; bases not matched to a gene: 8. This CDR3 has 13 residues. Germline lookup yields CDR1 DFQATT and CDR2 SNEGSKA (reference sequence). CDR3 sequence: CSATGLAASQQYF. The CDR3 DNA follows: TGCAGTGCTACCGGACTAGCGGCTTCCCAGCAGTACTTC.